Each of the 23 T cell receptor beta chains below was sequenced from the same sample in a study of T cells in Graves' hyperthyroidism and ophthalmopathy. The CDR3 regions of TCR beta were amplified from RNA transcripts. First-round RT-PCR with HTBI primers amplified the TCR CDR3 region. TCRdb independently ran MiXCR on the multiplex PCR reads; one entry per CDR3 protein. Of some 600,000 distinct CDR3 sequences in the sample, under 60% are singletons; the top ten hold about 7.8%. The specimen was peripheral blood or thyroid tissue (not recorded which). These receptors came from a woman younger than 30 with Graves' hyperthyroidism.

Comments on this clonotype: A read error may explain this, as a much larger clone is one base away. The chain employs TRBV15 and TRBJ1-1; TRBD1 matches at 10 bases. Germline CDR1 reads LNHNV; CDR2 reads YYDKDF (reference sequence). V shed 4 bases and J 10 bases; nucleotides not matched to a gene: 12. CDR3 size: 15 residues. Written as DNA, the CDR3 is TGTGCCACCAGCAATCACGGGACAGGGGATAATGGAGCTTTCTTT. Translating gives CATSNHGTGDNGAFF.

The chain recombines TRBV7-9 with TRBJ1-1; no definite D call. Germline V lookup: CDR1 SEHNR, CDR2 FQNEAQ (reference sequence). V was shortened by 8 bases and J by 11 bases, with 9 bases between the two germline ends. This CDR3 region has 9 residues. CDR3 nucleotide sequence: TGTGCCAGCCACGACCCGGCTTTCTTT. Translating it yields CASHDPAFF.

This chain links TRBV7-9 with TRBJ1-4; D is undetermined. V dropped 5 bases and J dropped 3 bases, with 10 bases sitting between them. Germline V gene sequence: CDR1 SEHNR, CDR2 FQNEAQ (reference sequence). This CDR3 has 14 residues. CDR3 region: CASSPGESNEKLFF. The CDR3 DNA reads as TGTGCCAGCAGCCCCGGGGAGTCTAATGAAAAACTGTTTTTT.

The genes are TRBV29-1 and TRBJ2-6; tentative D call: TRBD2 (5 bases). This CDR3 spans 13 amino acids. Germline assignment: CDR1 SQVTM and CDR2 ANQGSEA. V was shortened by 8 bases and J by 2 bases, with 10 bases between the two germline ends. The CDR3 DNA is TGCAGCTTGCTGAGGGCTGGGGCCAACGTCCTGACTTTC. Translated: CSLLRAGANVLTF.

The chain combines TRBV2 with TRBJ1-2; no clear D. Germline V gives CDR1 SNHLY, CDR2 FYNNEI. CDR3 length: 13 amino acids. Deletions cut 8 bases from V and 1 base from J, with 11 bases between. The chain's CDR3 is CASGDLFNYGYTF. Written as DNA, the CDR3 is TGTGCCAGCGGCGACCTTTTTAACTATGGCTACACCTTC.

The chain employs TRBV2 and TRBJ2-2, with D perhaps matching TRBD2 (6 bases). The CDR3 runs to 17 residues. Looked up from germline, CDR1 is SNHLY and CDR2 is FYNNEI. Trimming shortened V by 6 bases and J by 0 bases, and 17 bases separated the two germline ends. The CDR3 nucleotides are TGTGCCAGCAGGGGGGATCTAGCGCTTGCGAACACCGGGGAGCTGTTTTTT. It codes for CASRGDLALANTGELFF.

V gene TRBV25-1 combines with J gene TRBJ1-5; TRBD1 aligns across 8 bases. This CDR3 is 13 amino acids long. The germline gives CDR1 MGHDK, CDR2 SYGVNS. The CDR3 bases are TGTGCTAGACTCCAGGGGGCGGATCAGCCCCAGCATTTT. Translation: CARLQGADQPQHF.

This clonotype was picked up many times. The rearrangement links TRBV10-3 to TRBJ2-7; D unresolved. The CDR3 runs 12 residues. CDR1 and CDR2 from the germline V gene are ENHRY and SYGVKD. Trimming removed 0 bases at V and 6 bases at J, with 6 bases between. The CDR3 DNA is TGTGCCATCAGTGAGTCGGAATCCGAGCAGTACTTC. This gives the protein CAISESESEQYF.

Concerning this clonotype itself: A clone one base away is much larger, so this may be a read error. The CDR3 here is CASSYEQTSYGYTF. The CDR3 DNA reads TGTGCCAGCAGTTACGAACAGACCTCATATGGCTACACCTTC. The gene calls are TRBV2 and TRBJ1-2; no firm D call. The V gene lost 5 bases and the J gene lost 5 bases, with 15 bases spanning the gap. Germline V gene data show CDR1 as SNHLY and CDR2 as FYNNEI. The CDR3 sequence is 14 residues long.

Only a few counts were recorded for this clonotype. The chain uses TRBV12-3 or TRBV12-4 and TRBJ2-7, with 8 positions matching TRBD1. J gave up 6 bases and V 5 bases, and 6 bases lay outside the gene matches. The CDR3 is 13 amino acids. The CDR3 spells CASSPMTGVEQYF. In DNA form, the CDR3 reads TGTGCCAGCAGTCCCATGACAGGGGTCGAGCAGTACTTC.

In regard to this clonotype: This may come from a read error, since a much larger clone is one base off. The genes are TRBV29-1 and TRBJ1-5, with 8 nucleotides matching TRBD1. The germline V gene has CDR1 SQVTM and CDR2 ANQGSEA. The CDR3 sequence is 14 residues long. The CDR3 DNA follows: TGCAGCGTTAACCAGGGGGCTAGCAATCACCCCCAGCATTTT. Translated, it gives CSVNQGASNHPQHF. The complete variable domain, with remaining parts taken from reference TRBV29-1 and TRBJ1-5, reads SAVISQKPSRDICQRGTSLTIQCQVDSQVTMMFWYRQQPGQSLTLIATANQGSEATYESGFVIDKFPISRPNLTFSTLTVSNMSPEDSSIYLCSVNQGASNHPQHFGDGTRLSIL.

CDR3 nucleotide sequence: TGCAGCGTTGAAGGGACAGGGGAGGGCGAGCAGTACTTC. It encodes CSVEGTGEGEQYF. V and J are TRBV29-1 and TRBJ2-7; TRBD1 matches 9 bases. After removal of 1 base from V and 6 bases from J, the junction contained 4 bases not matched to a gene. This CDR3 has 13 residues. Germline values: CDR1 SQVTM, CDR2 ANQGSEA.

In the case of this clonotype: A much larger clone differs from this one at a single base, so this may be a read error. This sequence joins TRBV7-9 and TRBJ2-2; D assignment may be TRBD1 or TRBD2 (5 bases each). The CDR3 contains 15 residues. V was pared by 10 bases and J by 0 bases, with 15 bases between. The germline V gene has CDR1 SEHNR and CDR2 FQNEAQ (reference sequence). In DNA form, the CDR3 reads TGTGCCAACAGACCCGGGACGGCGAACACCGGGGAGCTGTTTTTT. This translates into CANRPGTANTGELFF.

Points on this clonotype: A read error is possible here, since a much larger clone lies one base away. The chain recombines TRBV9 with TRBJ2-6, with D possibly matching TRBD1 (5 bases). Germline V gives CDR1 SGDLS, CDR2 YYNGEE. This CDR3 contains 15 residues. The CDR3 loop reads CASSVGNSGANVPTF. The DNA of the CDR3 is TGTGCCAGCAGCGTAGGGAACTCTGGGGCCAACGTCCCGACTTTC.

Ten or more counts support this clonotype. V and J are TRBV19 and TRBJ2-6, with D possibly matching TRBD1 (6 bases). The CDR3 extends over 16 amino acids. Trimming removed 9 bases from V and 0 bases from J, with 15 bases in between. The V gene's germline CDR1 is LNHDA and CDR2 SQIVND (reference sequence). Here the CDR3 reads CASRDRTSSGANVLTF. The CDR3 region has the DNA TGTGCCAGCAGAGACAGGACCAGCTCTGGGGCCAACGTCCTGACTTTC.

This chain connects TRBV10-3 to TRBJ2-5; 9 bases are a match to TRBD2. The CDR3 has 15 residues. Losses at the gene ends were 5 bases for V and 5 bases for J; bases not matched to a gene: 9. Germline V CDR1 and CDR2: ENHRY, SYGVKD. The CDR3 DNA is TGTGCCATCAGTACTAGCGGGCGCCTTGGGGAGACCCAGTACTTC. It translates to CAISTSGRLGETQYF.

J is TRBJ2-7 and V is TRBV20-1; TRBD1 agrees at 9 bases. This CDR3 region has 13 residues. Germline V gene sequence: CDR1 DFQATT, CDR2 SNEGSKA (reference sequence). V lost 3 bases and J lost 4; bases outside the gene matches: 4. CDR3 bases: TGCAGTGCTAGCGGGACAGGGCTGTACGAGCAGTACTTC. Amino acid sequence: CSASGTGLYEQYF.

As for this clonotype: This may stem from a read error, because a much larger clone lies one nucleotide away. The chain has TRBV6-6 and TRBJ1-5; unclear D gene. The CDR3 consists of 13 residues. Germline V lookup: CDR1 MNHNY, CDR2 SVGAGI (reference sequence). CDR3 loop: CAISGDLNQPQHF. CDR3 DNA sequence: TGTGCCATCAGTGGGGATCTCAATCAGCCCCAGCATTTT.

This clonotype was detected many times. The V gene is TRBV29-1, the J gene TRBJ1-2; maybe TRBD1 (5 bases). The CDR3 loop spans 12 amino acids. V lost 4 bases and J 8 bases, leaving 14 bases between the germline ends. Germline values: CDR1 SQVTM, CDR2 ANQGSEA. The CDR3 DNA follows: TGCAGCGTTGTGTTGGCCGGGGGAGGCTACACCTTC. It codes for CSVVLAGGGYTF. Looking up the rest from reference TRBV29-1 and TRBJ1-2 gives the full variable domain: SAVISQKPSRDICQRGTSLTIQCQVDSQVTMMFWYRQQPGQSLTLIATANQGSEATYESGFVIDKFPISRPNLTFSTLTVSNMSPEDSSIYLCSVVLAGGGYTFGSGTRLTVV.

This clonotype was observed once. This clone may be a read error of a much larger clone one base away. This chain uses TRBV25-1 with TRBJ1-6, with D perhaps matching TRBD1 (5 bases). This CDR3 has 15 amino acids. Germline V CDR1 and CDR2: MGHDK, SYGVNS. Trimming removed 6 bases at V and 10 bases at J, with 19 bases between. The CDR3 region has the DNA TGTGCCAGCAGCTTCGGAGGAGGGGTGGGATCACCCCTCCACTTT. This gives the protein CASSFGGGVGSPLHF.

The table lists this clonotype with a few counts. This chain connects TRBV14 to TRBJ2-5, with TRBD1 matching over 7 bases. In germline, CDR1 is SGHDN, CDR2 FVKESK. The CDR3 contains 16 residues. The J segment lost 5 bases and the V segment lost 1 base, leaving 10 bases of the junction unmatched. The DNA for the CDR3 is TGTGCCAGCAGCCAAGTCGCGACAGGGAAGCAGGAGACCCAGTACTTC. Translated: CASSQVATGKQETQYF.

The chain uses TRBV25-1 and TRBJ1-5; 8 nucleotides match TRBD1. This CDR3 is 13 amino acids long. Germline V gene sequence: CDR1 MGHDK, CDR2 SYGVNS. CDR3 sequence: CASFGTGNQPQHF. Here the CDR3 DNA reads TGTGCTAGCTTCGGGACAGGAAATCAGCCCCAGCATTTT. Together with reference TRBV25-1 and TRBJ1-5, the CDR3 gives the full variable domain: EADIYQTPRYLVIGTGKKITLECSQTMGHDKMYWYQQDPGMELHLIHYSYGVNSTEKGDLSSESTVSRIRTEHFPLTLESARPSHTSQYLCASFGTGNQPQHFGDGTRLSIL.

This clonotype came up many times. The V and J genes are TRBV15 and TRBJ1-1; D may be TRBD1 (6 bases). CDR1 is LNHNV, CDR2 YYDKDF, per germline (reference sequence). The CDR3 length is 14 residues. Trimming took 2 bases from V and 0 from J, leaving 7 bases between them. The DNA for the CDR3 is TGTGCCACCAGCAGAACAGGGTTGAACACTGAAGCTTTCTTT. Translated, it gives CATSRTGLNTEAFF. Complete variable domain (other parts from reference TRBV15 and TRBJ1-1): DAMVIQNPRYQVTQFGKPVTLSCSQTLNHNVMYWYQQKSSQAPKLLFHYYDKDFNNEADTPDNFQSRRPNTSFCFLDIRSPGLGDTAMYLCATSRTGLNTEAFFGQGTRLTVV.